This TCR beta chain appears in the sequencing data of a study of blood T cell repertoires in COVID-19. Study-wide context: COVID-19 samples collected from the United States, Italy and Spain covered acute and convalescent phases. PBMCs, B-cell-depleted T cells, or T cells provided the cDNA or gDNA that made up the material.

CDR1 and CDR2 (germline): SGDLS, YYNGEE. This CDR3 spans 14 amino acids. V was pared by 4 bases and J by 2 bases, with 10 bases between. In the original workflow: Reference gene primers were amplified, and this amplification served to estimate nucleated cell counts. TCRdb's table, derived via immunoSEQ multiplex PCR, lists solely in-frame clones and lacks some. V, J and clone size derive from that table, while D and trimming were established from the DNA sequence. The sample gives around 700,000 clones, about 90% of which show up once; 0.2% to 0.3% is in the top ten. The chain has TRBV9 and TRBJ1-5; D unresolved. The source of this sequence is a woman aged 18-35 years with acute or convalescent COVID-19. Sequencing was done on a sample of peripheral blood. The CDR3 reads CASSLESGNQPQHF. The CDR3 nucleotides are TGTGCCAGCAGCTTAGAATCAGGCAATCAGCCCCAGCATTTT.